This T cell receptor (beta chain) comes out of a study of T cells in Graves' hyperthyroidism and ophthalmopathy. What was amplified from RNA transcripts were TCR beta CDR3 regions. TCR CDR3 regions were first amplified by RT-PCR with HTBI primers. TCRdb called the multiplex PCR reads again in MiXCR, with one record for every CDR3 protein. The data hold approximately 720,000 distinct CDR3 sequences, with around 19% observed a single time. Germline V gene sequence: CDR1 KGHSH, CDR2 LQKENI. Trimming took 3 bases from V and 6 from J; bases not matched to a gene: 6. This CDR3 has 16 amino acids. This clonotype was recorded many times. Uncontrolled infection, other autoimmune disease, pregnancy or lactation excluded patients.

The V gene is TRBV18, the J gene TRBJ2-7, with TRBD2 identical over 15 bases. Sequencing was done on a sample of blood. The sequence derives from a woman in her fifties or sixties with Graves' hyperthyroidism that later progressed to Graves' ophthalmopathy. This CDR3 is CASSPGLAGGLSEQYF. As DNA, the CDR3 is TGTGCCAGCTCACCCGGACTAGCGGGGGGGCTCAGCGAGCAGTACTTC.